This is a list of T cell receptor beta chains from one sample in a study of molecular identifiers for immune sequencing clone quantification. TCRdb redid the calling of the PCR reads with MiXCR, one entry per CDR3 protein. The data contain fewer than 350,000 distinct CDR3 sequences, roughly 24% of them singletons. Sequencing used naive CD8+ T cells from blood, with Jurkat cell RNA spiked in. The receptor set was obtained from a human donor in good health. Some libraries in this study had Jurkat cell RNA spiked in. CDR3s include the opening cysteine and the closing phenylalanine or tryptophan. Fields, in order: V gene, D gene, J gene, clone size, CDR3 protein, CDR3 DNA. The D gene is left open where the match is weak. Size values are once, few and many counts, or a class for expanded clones, and some rows have none.

v_call: TRBV7-9
d_call: NA
j_call: TRBJ1-1
clone_size: many
cdr3_aa: CASSTTGEAFF
cdr3_nt: TGTGCCAGCAGCACCACAGGGGAAGCTTTCTTT

v_call: TRBV7-3
d_call: NA
j_call: TRBJ2-3
clone_size: NA
cdr3_aa: CASSLADGTDTQYF
cdr3_nt: TGTGCCAGCAGCTTAGCGGATGGCACAGATACGCAGTATTTT

v_call: TRBV27
d_call: NA
j_call: TRBJ2-3
clone_size: NA
cdr3_aa: CASSLNPLADGTDTQYF
cdr3_nt: TGTGCCAGCAGTTTAAACCCCTTGGCTGACGGCACAGATACGCAGTATTTT

v_call: TRBV19
d_call: NA
j_call: TRBJ2-7
clone_size: many
cdr3_aa: CASSFYPGYEQYF
cdr3_nt: TGTGCCAGTAGTTTTTACCCGGGCTACGAGCAGTACTTC

v_call: TRBV29-1
d_call: NA
j_call: TRBJ1-2
clone_size: NA
cdr3_aa: CSVGDGADYGYTF
cdr3_nt: TGCAGCGTTGGGGACGGGGCAGACTATGGCTACACCTTC

v_call: TRBV7-6
d_call: NA
j_call: TRBJ2-1
clone_size: many
cdr3_aa: CASSLAVHNEQFF
cdr3_nt: TGTGCCAGCAGCTTAGCGGTGCACAATGAGCAGTTCTTC

v_call: TRBV20-1
d_call: TRBD2
j_call: TRBJ2-3
clone_size: many
cdr3_aa: CSARAWPGLALTDTQYF
cdr3_nt: TGCAGTGCTAGGGCCTGGCCGGGACTAGCTCTCACAGATACGCAGTATTTT

v_call: TRBV12-3/TRBV12-4
d_call: NA
j_call: TRBJ2-7
clone_size: many
cdr3_aa: CASSLGSGEQYF
cdr3_nt: TGTGCCAGCAGTTTAGGGTCGGGGGAGCAGTACTTC

v_call: TRBV9
d_call: TRBD1
j_call: TRBJ2-5
clone_size: once
cdr3_aa: CASSVKVGQQETQYF
cdr3_nt: TGTGCCAGCAGCGTAAAGGTGGGACAGCAAGAGACCCAGTACTTC

v_call: TRBV28
d_call: TRBD2
j_call: TRBJ2-7
clone_size: many
cdr3_aa: CASSYGTSGSYEQYF
cdr3_nt: TGTGCCAGCAGTTACGGGACTAGCGGATCTTACGAGCAGTACTTC

v_call: TRBV4-3
d_call: TRBD2
j_call: TRBJ2-3
clone_size: few
cdr3_aa: CASSQSSGRDTQYF
cdr3_nt: TGCGCCAGCAGCCAATCCAGCGGGAGAGATACGCAGTATTTT

v_call: TRBV10-3
d_call: NA
j_call: TRBJ2-5
clone_size: NA
cdr3_aa: CAIGDSGGQETQYF
cdr3_nt: TGTGCCATCGGTGATAGTGGGGGGCAAGAGACCCAGTACTTC

v_call: TRBV30
d_call: TRBD2
j_call: TRBJ2-3
clone_size: NA
cdr3_aa: CAWSVGLAVDTQYF
cdr3_nt: TGTGCCTGGAGTGTGGGACTAGCGGTCGATACGCAGTATTTT

v_call: TRBV29-1
d_call: TRBD1
j_call: TRBJ2-1
clone_size: many
cdr3_aa: CSVEGTGGSYNEQFF
cdr3_nt: TGCAGCGTTGAAGGGACAGGGGGGAGTTACAATGAGCAGTTCTTC

v_call: TRBV28
d_call: TRBD1
j_call: TRBJ1-1
clone_size: many
cdr3_aa: CASSWRGTVRTEAFF
cdr3_nt: TGTGCCAGCAGTTGGAGGGGGACAGTTAGGACTGAAGCTTTCTTT

v_call: TRBV29-1
d_call: TRBD1
j_call: TRBJ2-7
clone_size: NA
cdr3_aa: CSAWTGDYEQYF
cdr3_nt: TGCAGCGCTTGGACAGGGGACTACGAGCAGTACTTC

v_call: TRBV7-6
d_call: TRBD2
j_call: TRBJ2-5
clone_size: few
cdr3_aa: CASSLVSSGGKETQYF
cdr3_nt: TGTGCCAGCAGCTTAGTATCTAGCGGGGGTAAAGAGACCCAGTACTTC

v_call: TRBV6-5
d_call: NA
j_call: TRBJ2-7
clone_size: few
cdr3_aa: CASSYSGRGGYEQYF
cdr3_nt: TGTGCCAGCAGTTACTCGGGCAGGGGAGGGTACGAGCAGTACTTC

v_call: TRBV28
d_call: TRBD1
j_call: TRBJ1-5
clone_size: many
cdr3_aa: CASGPARGPRSNQPQHF
cdr3_nt: TGTGCCAGCGGACCCGCGAGGGGGCCTCGGAGCAATCAGCCCCAGCATTTT

v_call: TRBV28
d_call: TRBD1
j_call: TRBJ2-3
clone_size: NA
cdr3_aa: CASSLSPEGASTDTQYF
cdr3_nt: TGTGCCAGCAGTTTATCCCCTGAGGGGGCTAGCACAGATACGCAGTATTTT

v_call: TRBV7-9
d_call: TRBD2
j_call: TRBJ2-3
clone_size: many
cdr3_aa: CASSLGLAVADTQYF
cdr3_nt: TGTGCCAGCAGCTTAGGACTAGCGGTGGCAGATACGCAGTATTTT

v_call: TRBV19
d_call: TRBD1
j_call: TRBJ2-3
clone_size: NA
cdr3_aa: CASTGQEGTDTQYF
cdr3_nt: TGTGCCAGTACTGGACAGGAAGGCACAGATACGCAGTATTTT

v_call: TRBV10-3
d_call: NA
j_call: TRBJ1-1
clone_size: NA
cdr3_aa: CAISESGANTVAFF
cdr3_nt: TGTGCCATCAGTGAGTCTGGGGCGAACACTGTAGCTTTCTTT

v_call: TRBV7-9
d_call: NA
j_call: TRBJ2-5
clone_size: many
cdr3_aa: CASSRTPETQYF
cdr3_nt: TGTGCCAGCAGCCGGACCCCAGAGACCCAGTACTTC

v_call: TRBV6-5
d_call: NA
j_call: TRBJ2-7
clone_size: many
cdr3_aa: CASSYSSRGDEQYF
cdr3_nt: TGTGCCAGCAGTTACTCTTCCAGGGGAGACGAGCAGTACTTC

v_call: TRBV14
d_call: TRBD2
j_call: TRBJ2-3
clone_size: NA
cdr3_aa: CACSTLAVSSTDTQYF
cdr3_nt: TGTGCCTGCAGCACACTAGCGGTTTCTAGCACAGATACGCAGTATTTT

v_call: TRBV28
d_call: TRBD2
j_call: TRBJ2-1
clone_size: many
cdr3_aa: CASRTGLAESSYNGQFF
cdr3_nt: TGTGCCAGCAGGACCGGGCTAGCGGAGAGCTCCTACAATGGGCAGTTCTTC

v_call: TRBV9
d_call: NA
j_call: TRBJ2-1
clone_size: NA
cdr3_aa: CASGAEEGILFIDEQFF
cdr3_nt: TGTGCCAGCGGCGCGGAGGAAGGGATTCTATTTATCGATGAGCAGTTCTTC

v_call: TRBV12-5
d_call: NA
j_call: TRBJ2-5
clone_size: few
cdr3_aa: CASWGDAQETQYF
cdr3_nt: TGTGCTAGTTGGGGGGACGCACAAGAGACCCAGTACTTC

v_call: TRBV7-9
d_call: TRBD2
j_call: TRBJ2-3
clone_size: many
cdr3_aa: CASSSKRDRTDTQYF
cdr3_nt: TGTGCCAGCAGCTCAAAGCGGGATAGGACAGATACGCAGTATTTT

v_call: TRBV28
d_call: NA
j_call: TRBJ2-7
clone_size: many
cdr3_aa: CASSRRNSYEQYF
cdr3_nt: TGTGCCAGCAGCCGACGAAACTCCTACGAGCAGTACTTC

v_call: TRBV10-3
d_call: NA
j_call: TRBJ2-3
clone_size: NA
cdr3_aa: CAISVRDTSSAADTQYF
cdr3_nt: TGTGCCATCAGTGTACGGGACACCTCCTCAGCAGCAGATACGCAGTATTTT

v_call: TRBV5-1
d_call: NA
j_call: TRBJ2-7
clone_size: NA
cdr3_aa: CASSDLIGGSYEQYF
cdr3_nt: TGCGCCAGCAGCGACCTGATAGGGGGGTCCTACGAGCAGTACTTC

v_call: TRBV20-1
d_call: NA
j_call: TRBJ1-5
clone_size: many
cdr3_aa: CSARDGYSNQPQHF
cdr3_nt: TGCAGTGCTAGGGATGGGTATAGCAATCAGCCCCAGCATTTT

v_call: TRBV7-9
d_call: NA
j_call: TRBJ1-4
clone_size: many
cdr3_aa: CASSQPAGADEKLFF
cdr3_nt: TGTGCCAGCAGCCAACCAGCAGGCGCCGATGAAAAACTGTTTTTT

v_call: TRBV7-9
d_call: TRBD1
j_call: TRBJ1-1
clone_size: few
cdr3_aa: CASSLLPDRETEAFF
cdr3_nt: TGTGCCAGCAGCCTTCTCCCGGACAGGGAAACTGAAGCTTTCTTT

v_call: TRBV2
d_call: NA
j_call: TRBJ1-4
clone_size: NA
cdr3_aa: CASGGIRDEKLFF
cdr3_nt: TGTGCCAGCGGTGGGATTCGGGACGAAAAACTGTTTTTT

v_call: TRBV20-1
d_call: TRBD2
j_call: TRBJ2-7
clone_size: NA
cdr3_aa: CSATTSWAEQYF
cdr3_nt: TGCAGTGCTACGACTAGCTGGGCCGAGCAGTACTTC

v_call: TRBV7-9
d_call: TRBD1
j_call: TRBJ1-1
clone_size: NA
cdr3_aa: CASSSDRDTEAFF
cdr3_nt: TGTGCCAGCAGCTCAGACAGGGACACTGAAGCTTTCTTT

v_call: TRBV7-2
d_call: NA
j_call: TRBJ2-1
clone_size: many
cdr3_aa: CASSSNGGPDNEQFF
cdr3_nt: TGTGCCAGCAGCTCAAACGGGGGGCCGGACAATGAGCAGTTCTTC

v_call: TRBV7-2
d_call: NA
j_call: TRBJ2-7
clone_size: NA
cdr3_aa: CASSLFWGVGYEQYF
cdr3_nt: TGTGCCAGCAGCTTATTTTGGGGTGTAGGTTACGAGCAGTACTTC

v_call: TRBV15
d_call: NA
j_call: TRBJ2-5
clone_size: NA
cdr3_aa: CATSRDVSLATQYF
cdr3_nt: TGTGCCACCAGCAGAGATGTTTCCCTAGCTACCCAGTACTTC